These T cell receptor beta chains were read from a single sample in a study of blood T cell repertoires in COVID-19. Assay: immunoSEQ multiplex PCR; the TCRdb copy retains only in-frame clones and omits some. This sample yields approximately 65,000 clones, of which 88% are seen a single time; 4.7% belongs to the top ten. Specimen: peripheral blood. The receptors were sampled from a human donor in a cohort sampled during active COVID-19. CDR3s include the opening cysteine and the closing phenylalanine or tryptophan. Size tells how often a clone was seen (once, few, many) or the class of an expanded clone, and some rows leave it out.

clone size	V gene	CDR3 protein
.	TRBV28	CASRAGPGNTIYF
.	TRBV6-6	CASSPTSGQNYEQYF
few	TRBV7-8	CASTPGATNEKLFF
.	TRBV5-1	CASSLADRGARELFF
.	TRBV7-2	CASSRYQTQGTYGYTF
few	TRBV2	CASSEWQGAYEQYF
.	TRBV3-1/TRBV3-2	CASSQANARAFF
.	TRBV7-3	CASSFTGMNTEAFF
few	TRBV5-4	CASSSGQLEAFF
.	TRBV19	CASSIPGQPNEKLFF
.	TRBV30	CAWSLLPGTGRWLDF
.	TRBV20-1	CSARVPGEQYF
.	TRBV28	CASSLVGVGNEKLFF
.	TRBV19	CASSIKRGIREQFF
.	TRBV7-8	CASSLGGTGGLNEQYF
.	TRBV28	CASTRTGDNYGYTF
.	TRBV5-3	CARTFPLSRVETQYF
.	TRBV29-1	CSADLGAGGYETQYF